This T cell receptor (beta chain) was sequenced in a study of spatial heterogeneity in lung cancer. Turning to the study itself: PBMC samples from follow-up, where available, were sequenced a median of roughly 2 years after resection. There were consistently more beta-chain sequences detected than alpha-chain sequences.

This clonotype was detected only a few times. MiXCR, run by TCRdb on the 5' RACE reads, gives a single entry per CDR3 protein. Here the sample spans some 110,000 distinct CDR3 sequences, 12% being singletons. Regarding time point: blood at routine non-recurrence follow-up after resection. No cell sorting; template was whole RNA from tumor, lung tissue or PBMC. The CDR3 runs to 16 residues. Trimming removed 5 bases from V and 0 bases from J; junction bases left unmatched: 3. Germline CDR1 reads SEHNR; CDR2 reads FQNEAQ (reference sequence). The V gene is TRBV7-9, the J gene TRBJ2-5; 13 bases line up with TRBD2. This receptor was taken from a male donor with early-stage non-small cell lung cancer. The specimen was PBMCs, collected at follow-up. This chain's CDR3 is CASSPGTSGDQETQYF. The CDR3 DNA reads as TGTGCCAGCAGCCCCGGGACTAGCGGGGACCAAGAGACCCAGTACTTC. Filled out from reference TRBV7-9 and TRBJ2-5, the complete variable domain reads DTGVSQNPRHKITKRGQNVTFRCDPISEHNRLYWYRQTLGQGPEFLTYFQNEAQLEKSRLLSDRFSAERPKGSFSTLEIQRTEQGDSAMYLCASSPGTSGDQETQYFGPGTRLLVL.